The clone carrying this T cell receptor beta chain appeared a few times. Its antigen is unknown. Described time point: blood from clinic visit 5 months post-surgery; TSC patient then seizure free. Only cases whose brain tissue showed the highest T cell transcript signatures were sequenced. Pre-surgery treatment included at least one anti-epileptic drug. This sample was taken from a study of brain T cells in children with intractable seizures. The CDR3 covers 15 residues. The germline V and J ends were trimmed by 6 bases and 2 bases, with 14 bases remaining between them. Germline V gene data show CDR1 as MNHEY and CDR2 as SVGAGI. Study results and caveats: Pre-surgery blood may have been undersampled, hiding some clones.

TCRdb keeps only in-frame clones here, not all; method: immunoSEQ multiplex PCR. There are about 340,000 clones in the sample; 93% occur only once, and approximately 5% lies in the top ten. The chain links TRBV6-5 to TRBJ1-3; TRBD1 might be the D (5 bases). The clonotype comes from a boy younger than two with tuberous sclerosis and intractable seizures. The sequences come from peripheral blood, collected 4 to 5 months after surgery. The CDR3 reads CASSRLGGAGNTIYF. CDR3 DNA sequence: TGTGCCAGCAGCCGTCTCGGAGGGGCTGGAAACACCATATATTTT.